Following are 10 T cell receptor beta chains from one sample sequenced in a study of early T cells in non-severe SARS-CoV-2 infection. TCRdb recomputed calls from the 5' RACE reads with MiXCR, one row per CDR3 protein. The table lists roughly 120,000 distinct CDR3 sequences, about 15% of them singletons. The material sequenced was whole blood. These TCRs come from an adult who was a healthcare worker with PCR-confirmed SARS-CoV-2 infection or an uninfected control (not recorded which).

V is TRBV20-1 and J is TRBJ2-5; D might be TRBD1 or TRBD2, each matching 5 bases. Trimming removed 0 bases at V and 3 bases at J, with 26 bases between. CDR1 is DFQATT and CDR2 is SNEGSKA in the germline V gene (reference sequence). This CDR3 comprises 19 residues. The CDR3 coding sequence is TGCAGTGCTAGAGAGCAGAAACCGGGACCCCAAGGGCCGAAAGAGACCCAGTACTTC. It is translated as CSAREQKPGPQGPKETQYF.

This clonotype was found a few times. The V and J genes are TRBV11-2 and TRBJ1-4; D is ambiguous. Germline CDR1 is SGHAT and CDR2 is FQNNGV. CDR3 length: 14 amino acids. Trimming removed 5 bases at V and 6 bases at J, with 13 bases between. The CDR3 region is CASSQGLKYEKLFF. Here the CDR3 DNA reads TGTGCCAGCAGCCAAGGGCTGAAATATGAAAAACTGTTTTTT.

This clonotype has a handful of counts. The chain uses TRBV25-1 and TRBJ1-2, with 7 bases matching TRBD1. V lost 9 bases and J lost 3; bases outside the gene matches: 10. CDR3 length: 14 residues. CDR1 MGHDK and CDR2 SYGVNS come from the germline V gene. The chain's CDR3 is CASTSRGKDYGYTF. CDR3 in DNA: TGTGCCAGTACCTCCAGGGGGAAGGACTATGGCTACACCTTC.

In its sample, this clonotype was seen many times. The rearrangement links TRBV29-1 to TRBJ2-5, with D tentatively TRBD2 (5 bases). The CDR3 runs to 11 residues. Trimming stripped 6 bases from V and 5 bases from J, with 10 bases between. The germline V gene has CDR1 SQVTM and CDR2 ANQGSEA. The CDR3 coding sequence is TGCAGCGTGAGGGTCGGCGAGACCCAGTACTTC. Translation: CSVRVGETQYF.

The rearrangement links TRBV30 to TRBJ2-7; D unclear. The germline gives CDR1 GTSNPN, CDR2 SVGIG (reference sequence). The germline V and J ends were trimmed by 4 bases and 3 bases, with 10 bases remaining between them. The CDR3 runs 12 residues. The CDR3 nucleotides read TGTGCCTGGAACGAGTGGGGCTACGAGCAGTACTTC. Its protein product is CAWNEWGYEQYF.

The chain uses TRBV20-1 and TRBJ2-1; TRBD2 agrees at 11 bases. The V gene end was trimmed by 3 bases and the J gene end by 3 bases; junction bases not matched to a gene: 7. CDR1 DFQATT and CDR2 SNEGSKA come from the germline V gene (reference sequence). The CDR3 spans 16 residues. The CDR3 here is CSASSLAGGLYNEQFF. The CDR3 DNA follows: TGCAGTGCTAGTTCGCTAGCGGGGGGCCTCTACAATGAGCAGTTCTTC.

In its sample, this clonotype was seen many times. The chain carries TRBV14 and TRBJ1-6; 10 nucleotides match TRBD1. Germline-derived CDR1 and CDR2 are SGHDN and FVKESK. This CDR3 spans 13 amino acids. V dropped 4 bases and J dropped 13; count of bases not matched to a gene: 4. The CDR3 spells CASSLGQGLPLHF. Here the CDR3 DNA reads TGTGCCAGCAGCCTGGGACAGGGGCTTCCCCTCCACTTT.

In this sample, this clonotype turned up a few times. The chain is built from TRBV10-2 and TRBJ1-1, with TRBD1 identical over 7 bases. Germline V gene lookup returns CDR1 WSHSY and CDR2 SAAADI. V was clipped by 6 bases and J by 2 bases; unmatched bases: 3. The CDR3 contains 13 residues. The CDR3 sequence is CASRGQFNTEAFF. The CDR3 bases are TGCGCCAGCAGGGGACAGTTTAACACTGAAGCTTTCTTT.

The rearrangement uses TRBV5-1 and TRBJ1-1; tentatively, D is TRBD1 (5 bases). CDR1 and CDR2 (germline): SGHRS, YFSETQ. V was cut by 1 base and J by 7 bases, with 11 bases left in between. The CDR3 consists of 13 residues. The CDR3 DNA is TGCGCCAGCAGCTTGAGCCCGGGGGTTGAAGCTTTCTTT. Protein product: CASSLSPGVEAFF.

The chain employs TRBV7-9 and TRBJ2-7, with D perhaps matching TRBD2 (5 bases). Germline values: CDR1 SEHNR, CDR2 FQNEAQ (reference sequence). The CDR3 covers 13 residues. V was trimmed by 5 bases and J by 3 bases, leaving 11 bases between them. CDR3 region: CASSRREIYEQYF. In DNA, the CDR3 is TGTGCCAGCAGCCGCCGGGAAATCTACGAGCAGTACTTC.